A selection of T cell receptor beta chains follows, all from one sample in a study of cytomegalovirus exposure and HLA in healthy donors. This table comes from immunoSEQ multiplex PCR, and its TCRdb copy is limited to in-frame clones, with some not included. The sample carries approximately 130,000 clones, 60% to 80% recorded once. The specimen was PBMCs. All receptors come from a man aged 45 to 65 in good health and CMV-seronegative. CDR3s include the opening cysteine and the closing phenylalanine or tryptophan. The D gene is left open where the match is weak. Expanded clones are given a class, and other clones once, few, many or no size at all.

j_call clone_size d_call v_call cdr3_aa cdr3_nt
TRBJ1-5 - TRBD1 TRBV2 CACRDRDYSNQPQHF TGTGCCTGCCGGGACAGGGACTATAGCAATCAGCCCCAGCATTTT
TRBJ2-7 few TRBD2 TRBV28 CASSSTGTSSYEQYF TGTGCCAGCAGCTCAACCGGGACTAGCAGCTACGAGCAGTACTTC
TRBJ1-4 - TRBD1 TRBV27 CASRITGGENEKLFF TGTGCCAGCAGGATTACAGGGGGGGAGAATGAAAAACTGTTTTTT
TRBJ2-1 once - TRBV2 CASSDGGSYNEQFF TGTGCCAGCAGTGACGGGGGCTCCTACAATGAGCAGTTCTTC
TRBJ2-7 - - TRBV29-1 CSVEARQEPYEQYF TGCAGCGTTGAAGCTAGACAGGAACCCTACGAGCAGTACTTC
TRBJ2-7 - TRBD2 TRBV14 CASSQGLAGNEQYF TGTGCCAGCAGCCAGGGGCTAGCGGGAAACGAGCAGTACTTC
TRBJ2-5 - TRBD1 TRBV2 CASSVGQVETQYF TGTGCCAGCAGTGTGGGACAGGTAGAGACCCAGTACTTC
TRBJ2-1 - TRBD2 TRBV29-1 CSVSGGRNEQFF TGCAGCGTTTCGGGCGGGAGGAATGAGCAGTTCTTC
TRBJ2-1 once - TRBV4-2 CASSQDSQAQPGFWQFF TGTGCCAGCAGCCAAGATAGCCAGGCCCAGCCGGGATTTTGGCAGTTCTTC
TRBJ2-6 - - TRBV28 CASSPPGSGANVLTF TGTGCCAGCAGTCCCCCGGGCTCTGGGGCCAACGTCCTGACTTTC
TRBJ2-7 - TRBD2 TRBV19 CASSLRTSGALEQYF TGTGCCAGTAGTTTGCGGACTAGCGGGGCCCTCGAGCAGTACTTC
TRBJ2-2 - - TRBV5-1 CASSPDSPDTGELFF TGCGCCAGCAGCCCAGACTCCCCCGACACCGGGGAGCTGTTTTTT
TRBJ2-7 - - TRBV7-9 CASSPKRTSSYEQYF TGTGCCAGCAGCCCGAAGCGGACCTCCTCCTACGAGCAGTACTTC
TRBJ1-1 - - TRBV28 CASSFGVNLNTEAFF TGTGCCAGCAGTTTCGGAGTAAACCTGAACACTGAAGCTTTCTTT
TRBJ2-1 - - TRBV10-3 CATSTGMGEQFF TGTGCCACCTCAACAGGGATGGGTGAGCAGTTCTTC
TRBJ1-4 - - TRBV5-4 CASSLGSGGNEKLFF TGTGCCAGCAGCTTGGGGAGCGGGGGTAATGAAAAACTGTTTTTT
TRBJ2-1 once TRBD2 TRBV19 CASSIDYPGTSGRSSSYNEQFF TGTGCCAGTAGTATAGACTACCCAGGGACTAGCGGGAGGTCAAGCTCCTACAATGAGCAGTTCTTC
TRBJ2-7 - - TRBV4-1 CASSRADTSYEQYF TGCGCCAGCAGCCGCGCAGACACCAGCTACGAGCAGTACTTC
TRBJ2-3 - TRBD2 TRBV29-1 CSVESGGNTDTQYF TGCAGCGTTGAATCGGGAGGGAACACAGATACGCAGTATTTT
TRBJ2-6 - - TRBV18 CASSPQTFSGANVLTF TGTGCCAGCTCACCACAGACTTTCTCTGGGGCCAACGTCCTGACTTTC
TRBJ2-5 - TRBD2 TRBV7-2 CASSPSGGFQETQYF TGTGCCAGCAGCCCCTCCGGGGGGTTCCAAGAGACCCAGTACTTC
TRBJ2-3 - TRBD1 TRBV6-1 CASMGQGTDTQYF TGTGCCAGCATGGGACAGGGCACAGATACGCAGTATTTT